The clone carrying this T cell receptor beta chain is a singleton in its sample. The data were taken from a study of T cell changes during pregnancy in multiple sclerosis. TCRdb keeps only in-frame clones here, not all; method: immunoSEQ multiplex PCR. The top ten clones hold just under 0.6% of a sample with over 45,000 clones, 70% to 90% of them seen once. The CDR3 spans 12 residues. V was shortened by 5 bases and J by 7 bases, with 9 bases between the two germline ends. The germline V gene encodes CDR1 SEHNR and CDR2 FQNEAQ (reference sequence). The chain uses TRBV7-9 and TRBJ1-5, with D perhaps matching TRBD1 (5 bases). The clonotype was recovered from a female donor with multiple sclerosis, enrolled in a pregnancy study. The specimen comprised CD4+ T cells from peripheral blood mononuclear cells, sampled in the first trimester of pregnancy. This chain's CDR3 is CASSAQGQPQHF. In DNA, the CDR3 is TGTGCCAGCAGCGCCCAGGGCCAGCCCCAGCATTTT.